This TCR beta chain was documented in a study of blood T cell repertoires in COVID-19. Study in general: The samples span acute and convalescent COVID-19 from the United States, Italy and Spain.

TCRdb's copy holds only in-frame clones and misses some; the assay was immunoSEQ multiplex PCR. The table includes some 170,000 clones, about three quarters detected once. This clone turned up a few times. Input material: peripheral blood. The origin of this receptor is a woman between 45 and 65 years old with active or convalescent COVID-19.

The CDR3 is CSVAQGLDEQYF. CDR3 in DNA: TGCAGCGTTGCCCAGGGTCTCGACGAGCAGTACTTC. The chain couples TRBV29-1 to TRBJ2-7, with a possible D match to TRBD1 (5 bases). Germline V CDR1 and CDR2: SQVTM, ANQGSEA. This CDR3 region has 12 residues. V was shortened by 4 bases and J by 5 bases, with 12 bases between the two germline ends.